One and the same sample provided the 27 T cell receptor beta chains below, sequenced in a study of T cells after posttransplantation cyclophosphamide. Profiling relied on immunoSEQ multiplex PCR, and the TCRdb table lists in-frame clones only, not all of them. The sample has more than 10,000 clones, approximately 82% seen once; the top ten hold roughly 0.91%. Sequencing used memory CD4+ T cells sorted from PBMCs. Receptors were obtained from a man aged 50 to 59 in good health, CMV-negative, and a related stem cell transplant donor.

The CDR3 reads CASSFTGDEQYF. The CDR3 DNA sequence: TGTGCCAGCAGCTTTACAGGGGACGAGCAGTACTTC. V is TRBV2 and J is TRBJ2-7; TRBD1 agrees at 7 bases. Per the germline V gene, CDR1 is SNHLY and CDR2 is FYNNEI. Trimming took 6 bases from V and 5 from J; bases not matched to a gene: 4. The CDR3 contains 12 residues.

The chain has TRBV18 and TRBJ2-7; maybe TRBD1 (6 bases). Per the germline V gene, CDR1 is KGHSH and CDR2 is LQKENI. CDR3 length: 14 residues. The V gene lost 2 bases and the J gene lost 5 bases, with 13 bases spanning the gap. CDR3: CASSPASGANEQYF. The CDR3, as DNA: TGTGCCAGCTCACCAGCGTCAGGGGCAAACGAGCAGTACTTC.

This chain links TRBV7-9 with TRBJ1-2; D is possibly TRBD1 (6 bases). V dropped 1 base and J dropped 5 bases, with 11 bases sitting between them. The CDR3 is 14 amino acids. Germline-derived CDR1 and CDR2 are SEHNR and FQNEAQ (reference sequence). The chain's CDR3 is CASSLVGAGYGYTF. In DNA, the CDR3 is TGTGCCAGCAGCTTAGTGGGGGCTGGGTATGGCTACACCTTC.

The rearrangement links TRBV6-6 to TRBJ1-2, with D perhaps matching TRBD1 (5 bases). Germline CDR1 reads MNHNY; CDR2 reads SVGAGI (reference sequence). V lost 0 bases to trimming and J lost 7 bases, with 12 bases between them. There are 14 residues in the CDR3. The DNA for the CDR3 is TGTGCCAGCAGTTACTCTTCAGGGTCCCGTGGCTACACCTTC. Translating it yields CASSYSSGSRGYTF.

As DNA, the CDR3 is TGTGCCAGCAGCTTGTCCGGCAGGACAGATCAGCCCCAGCATTTT. Its protein is CASSLSGRTDQPQHF. This chain links TRBV5-6 with TRBJ1-5; a weak D match, TRBD1 (6 bases). Trimming shortened V by 1 base and J by 5 bases, and 13 bases separated the two germline ends. The CDR3 runs 15 residues. The V gene's germline CDR1 is SGHDT and CDR2 YYEEEE.

The chain links TRBV15 to TRBJ2-1, with 7 bases fitting TRBD2. Per the germline V gene, CDR1 is LNHNV and CDR2 is YYDKDF (reference sequence). This CDR3 spans 14 amino acids. Unmatched junction bases numbered 11, after V lost 6 bases and J lost 9 bases. The CDR3 nucleotides are TGTGCCACCAGTCTCCGGGACCGCGGGGGTGAGCAGTTCTTC. This gives the protein CATSLRDRGGEQFF.

J is TRBJ1-1 and V is TRBV7-9; 9 bases are a match to TRBD1. Trimming took 2 bases from V and 2 from J; bases not matched to a gene: 3. The CDR3 is made up of 15 amino acids. The germline gives CDR1 SEHNR, CDR2 FQNEAQ (reference sequence). The CDR3 region has the DNA TGTGCCAGCAGCTTAATGGGACAGGGAAACACTGAAGCTTTCTTT. Its protein is CASSLMGQGNTEAFF.

The chain couples TRBV4-2 to TRBJ2-3; 12 nucleotides align to TRBD2. Trimming took 6 bases from V and 6 from J; bases not matched to a gene: 4. The CDR3 is 14 residues long. The germline gives CDR1 LGHNA, CDR2 YNFKEQ. The CDR3 nucleotides are TGTGCCAGCAGGACTAGCGGGAGAGGTGATACGCAGTATTTT. This codes for CASRTSGRGDTQYF.

This rearrangement joins TRBV18 to TRBJ2-1; a possible D gene is TRBD2 (6 bases). CDR3 length equals 18 residues. Germline V gene lookup returns CDR1 KGHSH and CDR2 LQKENI. Between the trimmed V and J ends, which lost 6 bases and 4 bases, there was a span of 25 bases. CDR3 nucleotides: TGTGCCAGCTCGCCCATACGTCTTACCGGGAGCCCATACAATGAGCAGTTCTTC. This encodes CASSPIRLTGSPYNEQFF.

The rearrangement links TRBV5-8 to TRBJ2-4, with D possibly being TRBD1 (5 bases). The length of the CDR3 is 18 residues. Trimming took off 5 bases at V and 0 bases at J, with 21 bases between the two ends. The germline CDR1 and CDR2 sequences are SGHTS and YDEGEE. This CDR3 is CASSRSGHGILAKNIQYF. In nucleotides, the CDR3 is TGTGCCAGCAGTCGATCAGGACACGGAATACTAGCCAAAAACATTCAGTACTTC.

J is TRBJ1-5 and V is TRBV10-3; D is uncertain. This CDR3 region has 12 residues. From germline, CDR1 is ENHRY and CDR2 SYGVKD. The ends were cut back, 3 bases at V and 6 bases at J, with 6 bases in the middle. Here the CDR3 reads CAISELSQPQHF. The CDR3 nucleotides are TGTGCCATCAGTGAATTGAGTCAGCCCCAGCATTTT.

The V and J genes are TRBV7-6 and TRBJ2-1; tentatively, D is TRBD2 (5 bases). The V end lost 0 bases, the J end lost 0 bases, and 15 bases lay between the germline ends. The germline V gene has CDR1 SGHVS and CDR2 FNYEAQ. The CDR3 is made up of 18 amino acids. The CDR3 nucleotides read TGTGCCAGCAGCTTAGCGTTCCGAATGGGGAGCTCCTACAATGAGCAGTTCTTC. The encoded protein is CASSLAFRMGSSYNEQFF.

The rearrangement uses TRBV10-3 and TRBJ2-7; D may be TRBD2 (6 bases). The germline CDR1 and CDR2 sequences are ENHRY and SYGVKD. Trimming cost V 8 bases and J 6 bases, with 17 bases left between them. The CDR3 is 13 residues long. CDR3 in amino acids: CAIRSGAEGEQYF. The CDR3 region has the DNA TGTGCCATCCGGTCGGGAGCGGAAGGCGAGCAGTACTTC.

The chain joins TRBV19 to TRBJ2-3; 9 bases line up with TRBD2. CDR1 LNHDA and CDR2 SQIVND come from the germline V gene (reference sequence). The V gene end was trimmed by 11 bases and the J gene end by 11 bases; junction bases not matched to a gene: 14. This CDR3 has 13 residues. The CDR3 DNA follows: TGTGCCGCCGAGGCGGGAGGGGCTCGAGAGCAGTATTTT. Protein: CAAEAGGAREQYF.

This clone was recorded a few times. The CDR3 sequence: CASGESVNTEAFF. For the CDR3, the DNA is TGTGCCAGCGGGGAGAGCGTGAACACTGAAGCTTTCTTT. The chain links TRBV6-5 to TRBJ1-1; no clear D. V lost 8 bases and J lost 0, with 10 bases in between. The CDR3 is 13 amino acids. Germline V gives CDR1 MNHEY, CDR2 SVGAGI.

This sequence joins TRBV7-2 and TRBJ2-5, with D possibly being TRBD1 (6 bases). The V gene lost 1 base and the J gene lost 4 bases, with 13 bases spanning the gap. The CDR3 is made up of 15 amino acids. Germline V CDR1 and CDR2: SGHTA, FQGNSA. CDR3 amino acids: CASSLVGQEGETQYF. In DNA, the CDR3 is TGTGCCAGCAGCTTAGTGGGACAAGAGGGAGAGACCCAGTACTTC.

V gene TRBV7-9 combines with J gene TRBJ2-1; 10 bases match TRBD2. The V gene end was trimmed by 4 bases and the J gene end by 6 bases; junction bases not matched to a gene: 9. The CDR3 covers 16 residues. Per germline, CDR1 SEHNR and CDR2 FQNEAQ (reference sequence). DNA for the CDR3: TGTGCCAGCAGCTCTACTCAGCGGGGGGGCGTCAATGAGCAGTTCTTC. Translation gives CASSSTQRGGVNEQFF. Full variable domain (rest looked up from reference TRBV7-9 and TRBJ2-1): DTGVSQNPRHKITKRGQNVTFRCDPISEHNRLYWYRQTLGQGPEFLTYFQNEAQLEKSRLLSDRFSAERPKGSFSTLEIQRTEQGDSAMYLCASSSTQRGGVNEQFFGPGTRLTVL.

The chain links TRBV11-2 to TRBJ2-1; TRBD2 is a possible D gene (6 bases). Germline V gene sequence: CDR1 SGHAT, CDR2 FQNNGV. The CDR3 runs 15 residues. V shed 5 bases and J shed 2 bases, with 13 bases lying between them. The CDR3 DNA sequence: TGTGCCAGCAGCCCTCGACTAGGGGCCTACAATGAGCAGTTCTTC. It is translated as CASSPRLGAYNEQFF.

V gene TRBV4-2 combines with J gene TRBJ2-5; D possibly corresponds to TRBD2 (6 bases). This CDR3 is 16 amino acids long. Germline CDR1 LGHNA, CDR2 YNFKEQ. The V end lost 0 bases, the J end lost 5 bases, and 16 bases lay between the germline ends. CDR3 nucleotide sequence: TGTGCCAGCAGCCAAGAGATACGGGGGACCAGGGAGACCCAGTACTTC. Encoded protein: CASSQEIRGTRETQYF.

Here the CDR3 reads CASSLGHFGELFF. The CDR3 nucleotides are TGTGCCAGCAGTTTGGGGCATTTCGGGGAGCTGTTTTTT. The chain links TRBV6-5 to TRBJ2-2; D may be TRBD1 (5 bases). Germline V gene lookup returns CDR1 MNHEY and CDR2 SVGAGI. The CDR3 consists of 13 residues. V lost 4 bases to trimming and J lost 7 bases, with 10 bases between them.

The chain couples TRBV11-2 to TRBJ2-7, with D uncertain. Germline lookup yields CDR1 SGHAT and CDR2 FQNNGV. The CDR3 consists of 13 residues. The ends were cut back, 2 bases at V and 3 bases at J, with 8 bases in the middle. The CDR3 spells CASSLTSVYEQYF. The CDR3 DNA is TGTGCCAGCAGCTTAACTTCGGTCTACGAGCAGTACTTC.

In its sample, this clone was seen once. V usage is TRBV12-5 and J usage is TRBJ2-7, with D possibly TRBD2 on 6 matching bases. This CDR3 region has 16 residues. From germline, CDR1 is LGHNT and CDR2 FRNRAP. V was shortened by 1 base and J by 1 base, with 14 bases between the two germline ends. The CDR3 sequence: CASGLASGTHSYEQYF. In DNA form, the CDR3 reads TGTGCTAGTGGTTTGGCCTCCGGGACTCATTCCTACGAGCAGTACTTC.

This chain joins TRBV4-2 and TRBJ1-1; 8 positions match TRBD1. The CDR3 totals 17 residues. The germline V gene has CDR1 LGHNA and CDR2 YNFKEQ. V shed 5 bases, J shed 0 bases, and the junction held 11 bases outside the gene matches. CDR3 amino acids: CASSTGQGGLMNTEAFF. CDR3 in DNA: TGTGCCAGCAGCACCGGACAGGGTGGTCTTATGAACACTGAAGCTTTCTTT.

As to this clone: One junction end does not reproduce the germline sequence, and a read error may be involved. The gene calls are TRBV2 and TRBJ2-7, with D tentatively TRBD2 (5 bases). Germline V gene lookup returns CDR1 SNHLY and CDR2 FYNNEI. This CDR3 has 14 amino acids. In DNA form, the CDR3 reads TGTGCCAGCAAGGTGAGACTCAGTGACTACGAGCAGTGCTTC. This gives the protein CASKVRLSDYEQCF.

The chain uses TRBV30 and TRBJ2-7; 7 bases are shared with TRBD1. V lost 1 base to trimming and J lost 3 bases; unmatched junction nucleotides: 0. The CDR3 runs to 12 residues. CDR1 and CDR2 (germline): GTSNPN, SVGIG (reference sequence). CDR3 region: CAWSGQGYEQYF. CDR3 nucleotides: TGTGCCTGGAGTGGACAGGGCTACGAGCAGTACTTC.

With regard to this clone: One end of the junction does not line up with germline, which may come from a read error. The V gene is TRBV11-2, the J gene TRBJ2-7; TRBD2 aligns across 14 bases. There are 16 residues in the CDR3. Germline V lookup: CDR1 SGHAT, CDR2 FQNNGV. CDR3 nucleotide sequence: TGTGCCAGCAGCATAGATGGACTAGCGGGAGGCTACGAGCAGTACTTC. Amino acid sequence: CASSIDGLAGGYEQYF.

The chain is built from TRBV5-8 and TRBJ2-7; 10 nucleotides line up with TRBD1. With V trimmed by 4 bases and J by 6 bases, 7 bases remained unmatched. CDR1 is SGHTS, CDR2 YDEGEE, per germline. This CDR3 has 14 residues. CDR3 region: CASSKWDRGSEQYF. As DNA, the CDR3 is TGTGCCAGCAGCAAATGGGACAGGGGAAGCGAGCAGTACTTC.